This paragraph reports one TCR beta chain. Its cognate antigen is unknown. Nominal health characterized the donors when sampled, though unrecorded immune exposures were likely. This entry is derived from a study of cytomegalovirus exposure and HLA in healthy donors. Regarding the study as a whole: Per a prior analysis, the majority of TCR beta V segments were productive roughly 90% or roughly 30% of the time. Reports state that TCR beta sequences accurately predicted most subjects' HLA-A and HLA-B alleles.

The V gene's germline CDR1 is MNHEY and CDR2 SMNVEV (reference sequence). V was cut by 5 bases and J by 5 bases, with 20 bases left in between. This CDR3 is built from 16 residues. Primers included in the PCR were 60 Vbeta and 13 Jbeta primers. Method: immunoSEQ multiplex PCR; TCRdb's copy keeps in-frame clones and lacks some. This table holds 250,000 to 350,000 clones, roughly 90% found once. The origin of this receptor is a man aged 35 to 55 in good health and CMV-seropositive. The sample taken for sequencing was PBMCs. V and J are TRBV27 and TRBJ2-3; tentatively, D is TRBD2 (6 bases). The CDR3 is CASSRGQGGGEDTQYF. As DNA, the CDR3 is TGTGCCAGCAGTAGAGGGCAGGGAGGAGGGGAAGATACGCAGTATTTT.